The clone carrying this T cell receptor (beta chain) appeared a single time. The data belong to a study of CD8 T cells in Susac syndrome. Random hexamers primed reverse transcription of 0.5 to 1 ug RNA. MiXCR, applied by TCRdb to the immunoSEQ multiplex PCR reads, yields one record per CDR3 protein. In the table there are over 150,000 distinct CDR3 sequences, 95% to 97% of which are singletons. This CDR3 is built from 12 residues. V was trimmed by 1 base and J by 2 bases, leaving 6 bases between them. Germline V gene data show CDR1 as DFQATT and CDR2 as SNEGSKA (reference sequence). This TCR came from a human donor with Susac syndrome. Material for sequencing was CD4+ T cells from PBMCs. The chain employs TRBV20-1 and TRBJ2-7, with D uncertain. This chain's CDR3 is CSARGPTYEQYF. The CDR3 nucleotides are TGCAGTGCTAGAGGGCCAACCTACGAGCAGTACTTC.